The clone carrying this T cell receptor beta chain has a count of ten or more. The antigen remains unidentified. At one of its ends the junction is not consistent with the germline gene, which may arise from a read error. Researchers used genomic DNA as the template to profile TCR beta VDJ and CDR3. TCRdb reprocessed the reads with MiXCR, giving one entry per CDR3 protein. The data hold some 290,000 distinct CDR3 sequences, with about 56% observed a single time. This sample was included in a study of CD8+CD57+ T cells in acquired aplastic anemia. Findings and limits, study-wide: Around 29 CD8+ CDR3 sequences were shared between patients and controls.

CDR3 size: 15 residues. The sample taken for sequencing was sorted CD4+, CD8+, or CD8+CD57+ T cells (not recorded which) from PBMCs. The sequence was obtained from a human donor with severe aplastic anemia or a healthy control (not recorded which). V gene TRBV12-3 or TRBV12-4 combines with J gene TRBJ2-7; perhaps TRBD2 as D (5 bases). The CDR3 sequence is CVSSLLNSGTGEQYF. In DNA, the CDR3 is TGTGTCAGCAGTTTACTCAACAGTGGTACGGGGGAGCAGTACTTC.